Listed here is a single T cell receptor beta chain. The antigen remains unidentified. These data belong to a study of cytomegalovirus exposure and HLA in healthy donors. The overall study: A prior analysis found fewer than 120 million unique TCR beta sequences from around 190 million T cells.

The CDR3 runs to 16 residues. Trimming at V came to 5 bases and at J to 2 bases, leaving 8 bases not matched to a gene. Germline V gives CDR1 SGHDN, CDR2 FVKESK. Overall study findings and caveats: A later analysis found most CMV-associated TCR beta chains apparently HLA-restricted. Diagnosis of cytomegalovirus status made by the classifier reportedly showed high specificity and sensitivity.

The PCR ran on 60 Vbeta and 13 Jbeta primers. Assay used: immunoSEQ multiplex PCR; TCRdb lists only in-frame clones, some missing. The table lists 75,000 or so clones, approximately 81% of them singletons. This chain links TRBV14 with TRBJ1-3; 8 nucleotides agree with TRBD1. Sequenced material: PBMCs. This TCR was sampled from a woman in her 30s in good health and CMV-seropositive. CDR3 DNA sequence: TGTGCCAGCAGCTTCCGTATGACAGGGGCTGGAAACACCATATATTTT. Translation gives CASSFRMTGAGNTIYF. Full variable domain (rest looked up from reference TRBV14 and TRBJ1-3): EAGVTQFPSHSVIEKGQTVTLRCDPISGHDNLYWYRRVMGKEIKFLLHFVKESKQDESGMPNNRFLAERTGGTYSTLKVQPAELEDSGVYFCASSFRMTGAGNTIYFGEGSWLTVV.